A selection of T cell receptor beta chains follows, all from one sample in a study of cytomegalovirus exposure and HLA in healthy donors. This table comes from immunoSEQ multiplex PCR, and its TCRdb copy is limited to in-frame clones, with some not included. The sample gives about 80,000 clones, around 73% of which show up once; 3.3% is in the top ten. Sequencing input: PBMCs. These receptors were obtained from a man in his forties or fifties in good health and CMV-seronegative. Both conserved end residues are part of each CDR3. Each record gives: CDR3 protein, CDR3 DNA, clone size, V gene, D gene, J gene. A D gene is named only where the DNA matches it firmly. Some rows mark clone size as missing; the rest say once, few, many or name a class of expanded clone.

CASSPGRGDSYNEQFF	TGTGCCAGCAGCCCGGGCCGGGGGGACTCCTACAATGAGCAGTTCTTC	.	TRBV5-5	TRBD2	TRBJ2-1
CASSFGGSGANVLTF	TGTGCCAGCAGCTTCGGCGGCTCTGGGGCCAACGTCCTGACTTTC	.	TRBV7-3	.	TRBJ2-6
CASSLFQGYGYTF	TGTGCCAGCAGTTTATTCCAGGGGTATGGCTACACCTTC	.	TRBV27	.	TRBJ1-2
CASSYGQGLFTEAFF	TGTGCCAGCAGTTACGGACAGGGGTTATTTACTGAAGCTTTCTTT	few	TRBV6-5	TRBD1	TRBJ1-1
CASSPGGQANQPQHF	TGTGCCAGCAGCCCAGGGGGACAGGCCAATCAGCCCCAGCATTTT	.	TRBV7-2	TRBD1	TRBJ1-5
CASSPRGLSYEQYF	TGTGCCAGCAGTCCTCGGGGACTAAGCTACGAGCAGTACTTC	.	TRBV25-1	TRBD2	TRBJ2-7
CASGRRGGEQETQYF	TGTGCTAGTGGCCGTCGTGGGGGGGAACAAGAGACCCAGTACTTC	.	TRBV12-5	TRBD2	TRBJ2-5
CAIRTPIAGGEQYF	TGTGCCATCAGGACCCCTATAGCGGGGGGGGAGCAGTACTTC	.	TRBV10-3	TRBD2	TRBJ2-7
CASSSTRSQFF	TGTGCCAGCAGTTCCACGAGGTCGCAGTTCTTC	few	TRBV28	.	TRBJ2-1
CASSSTTWGQYF	TGTGCCAGCAGCTCGACTACCTGGGGGCAGTATTTT	.	TRBV11-2	.	TRBJ2-3
CASSMRPNTGELFF	TGTGCCAGTAGTATGAGGCCAAACACCGGGGAGCTGTTTTTT	.	TRBV19	.	TRBJ2-2
CASSSRGSAYEQYF	TGTGCCAGCAGTTCCAGGGGGTCTGCCTACGAGCAGTACTTC	.	TRBV27	TRBD1	TRBJ2-7
CASSQEVAGSYNSPLHF	TGCGCCAGCAGCCAAGAAGTCGCCGGTTCCTATAATTCACCCCTCCACTTT	.	TRBV4-3	.	TRBJ1-6
CASSEVQYEQYF	TGTGCCAGCAGTGAAGTTCAGTACGAGCAGTACTTC	few	TRBV6-1	.	TRBJ2-7
CASSFRGSETQYF	TGTGCCAGCAGCTTCCGGGGGAGTGAGACCCAGTACTTC	.	TRBV5-6	.	TRBJ2-5
CASSEQGAGTGELFF	TGTGCCAGCAGCGAACAGGGGGCGGGCACCGGGGAGCTGTTTTTT	few	TRBV21-1	.	TRBJ2-2
CASGGGSENTDTQYF	TGTGCCAGCGGGGGGGGCTCCGAAAACACAGATACGCAGTATTTT	.	TRBV6-5	.	TRBJ2-3
CASSYRRDYGYTF	TGTGCCAGCAGTTACAGGCGGGACTATGGCTACACCTTC	.	TRBV6-5	.	TRBJ1-2
CASSAVGQGGEKLFF	TGTGCCAGCAGTGCCGTGGGACAGGGGGGTGAAAAACTGTTTTTT	few	TRBV2	TRBD1	TRBJ1-4
CASMESGANVLTF	TGCGCCAGCATGGAGTCTGGGGCCAACGTCCTGACTTTC	.	TRBV5-1	.	TRBJ2-6
CASSLEQVAEQFF	TGCGCCAGCAGCCTGGAACAAGTAGCAGAGCAGTTCTTC	.	TRBV5-1	.	TRBJ2-1
CASPPRAGENTEAFF	TGTGCCAGCCCCCCCCGGGCGGGGGAGAACACTGAAGCTTTCTTT	.	TRBV6-6	.	TRBJ1-1
CASRTQGGETQYF	TGTGCCAGCAGGACACAGGGCGGGGAGACCCAGTACTTC	.	TRBV6-6	.	TRBJ2-5
CASSGDRGYEQFF	TGTGCCAGCAGCGGGGACAGGGGGTATGAGCAGTTCTTC	.	TRBV5-6	TRBD1	TRBJ2-1
CASSLADWDRGASF	TGTGCCAGCAGCTTAGCTGATTGGGACAGGGGTGCCAGCTTT	.	TRBV7-8	TRBD1	TRBJ1-3